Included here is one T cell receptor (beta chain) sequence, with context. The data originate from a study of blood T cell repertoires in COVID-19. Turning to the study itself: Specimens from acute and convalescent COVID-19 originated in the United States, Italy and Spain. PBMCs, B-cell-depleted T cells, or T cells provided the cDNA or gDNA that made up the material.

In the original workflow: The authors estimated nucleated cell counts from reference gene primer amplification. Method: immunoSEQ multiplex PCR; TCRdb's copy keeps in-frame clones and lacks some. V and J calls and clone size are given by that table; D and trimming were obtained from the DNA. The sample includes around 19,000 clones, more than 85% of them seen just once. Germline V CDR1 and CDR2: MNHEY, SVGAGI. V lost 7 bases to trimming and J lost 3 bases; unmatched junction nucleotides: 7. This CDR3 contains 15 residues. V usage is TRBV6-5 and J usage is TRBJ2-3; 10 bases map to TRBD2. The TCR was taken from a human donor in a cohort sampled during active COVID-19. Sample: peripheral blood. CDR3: CASTILAGETDTQYF. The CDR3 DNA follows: TGTGCCAGCACCATCCTAGCGGGGGAAACAGATACGCAGTATTTT.